These 31 T cell receptor beta chains came from one sample sequenced in a study of low-dose radiotherapy and immunotherapy resistance in tumors. Gene-specific TRAV and TRBV primers were used for first-strand cDNA, covering alpha and beta chains. The authors amplified TCRs for about 20 PCR cycles with a constant-region primer and a V-primer adapter. TCRdb re-called the reads through MiXCR, storing one row per CDR3 protein. The sample contains 65,000 to 85,000 distinct CDR3 sequences, around 17% of which appear only once. Time point in this sample: after trial treatment. As for treatment: LDRT plus nivolumab, ipilimumab, low-dose cyclophosphamide and aspirin (RACIN trial). The input for sequencing was PBMCs, taken after low-dose radiotherapy plus immunotherapy. The receptor set was obtained from a male donor with prostate cancer.

The V and J genes are TRBV6-5 and TRBJ1-5; unclear D gene. Trimming left V 1 base short and J 3 bases short, with 10 bases between. This CDR3 contains 15 residues. The V gene's germline CDR1 is MNHEY and CDR2 SVGAGI. CDR3 in DNA: TGTGCCAGCAGTTACTTTATGGGCTCCAATCAGCCCCAGCATTTT. Translating it yields CASSYFMGSNQPQHF.

In the case of this clonotype: With a far larger clone one base away, a read error is the likely cause. The chain uses TRBV5-3 and TRBJ1-1; D ambiguous. TRBV5-3 is an open reading frame, and its role is uncertain. The CDR3 is 13 residues long. CDR3 sequence: CVSNDGVNTEAFF. DNA of the CDR3: TGTGTCAGCAACGACGGGGTGAACACTGAAGCTTTCTTT.

Ten or more counts support this clonotype. The rearrangement joins TRBV28 to TRBJ2-3; TRBD2 might be the D (7 bases). This CDR3 has 16 amino acids. The V and J ends lost 5 bases and 6 bases respectively, with 21 bases between them. CDR1 and CDR2 from the germline V gene are MDHEN and SYDVKM. CDR3 amino acids: CASSPPPGGGSDTQYF. The CDR3 nucleotides are TGTGCCAGCAGTCCGCCGCCCGGGGGCGGGAGCGATACGCAGTATTTT.

In the case of this clonotype: This may be a read error: a much more frequent sequence differs by one nucleotide. This chain connects TRBV28 to TRBJ1-5, with 9 bases that match TRBD1. The CDR3 runs to 15 residues. CDR1 and CDR2 (germline): MDHEN, SYDVKM. In nucleotides, the CDR3 is TGTACCAGCAGGCTACCGACAGGGGGAAATCAGCCCCAGCATTTT. Amino acids: CTSRLPTGGNQPQHF. Full variable domain (remainder filled in from reference TRBV28 and TRBJ1-5): DVKVTQSSRYLVKRTGEKVFLECVQDMDHENMFWYRQDPGLGLRLIYFSYDVKMKEKGDIPEGYSVSREKKERFSLILESASTNQTSMYLCTSRLPTGGNQPQHFGDGTRLSIL.

This clonotype was counted many times. The V and J genes are TRBV12-3 or TRBV12-4 and TRBJ2-1; TRBD2 agrees at 15 bases. V lost 5 bases to trimming and J lost 6 bases; unmatched junction nucleotides: 5. The CDR3 contains 16 residues. CDR3: CASSPGLAGGANEQFF. The CDR3 nucleotides are TGTGCCAGCAGTCCGGGACTAGCGGGAGGCGCCAATGAGCAGTTCTTC.

This clonotype has at least ten counts. The CDR3 sequence is CASSLGRLAQADTQYF. In DNA form, the CDR3 reads TGTGCCAGCAGCTTAGGCCGGCTAGCGCAGGCAGATACGCAGTATTTT. This sequence joins TRBV7-2 and TRBJ2-3, with D maybe TRBD2 (6 bases). The germline V gene encodes CDR1 SGHTA and CDR2 FQGNSA. The CDR3 length is 16 residues. With 1 base removed from V and 4 bases from J, the gap between germline ends came to 15 bases.

On this clonotype: One end of the junction varies from germline; a read error may be responsible. The V gene is TRBV7-6, the J gene TRBJ2-7; no definite D call. CDR3 length equals 15 residues. Looked up from germline, CDR1 is SGHVS and CDR2 is FNYEAQ. The CDR3 coding sequence is TGTGCCAGCAGCTTAGATCGGGTCTCCTCCAACGAGCAGTACTTC. Amino acids: CASSLDRVSSNEQYF.

This clonotype showed up many times. This chain joins TRBV3-1 and TRBJ1-1; D is unclear. The germline CDR1 and CDR2 sequences are LGHDT and YNNKEL (reference sequence). Trimming took off 4 bases at V and 1 base at J, with 13 bases between the two ends. This CDR3 is 15 amino acids long. The CDR3 sequence is CASSLGRMRNTEAFF. DNA of the CDR3: TGTGCCAGCAGCCTCGGGAGGATGAGGAACACTGAAGCTTTCTTT.

This clonotype was counted at least ten times. The chain joins TRBV11-2 to TRBJ2-2, with 10 positions matching TRBD2. The CDR3 loop spans 16 amino acids. Germline V lookup: CDR1 SGHAT, CDR2 FQNNGV. Losses at the gene ends were 5 bases for V and 1 base for J; bases not matched to a gene: 4. Written as DNA, the CDR3 is TGTGCCAGCAGCCCGAGGACTAGCGGGAACACCGGGGAGCTGTTTTTT. As protein: CASSPRTSGNTGELFF. Using reference TRBV11-2 and TRBJ2-2 for the parts outside the CDR3, the full variable domain is EAGVAQSPRYKIIEKRQSVAFWCNPISGHATLYWYQQILGQGPKLLIQFQNNGVVDDSQLPKDRFSAERLKGVDSTLKIQPAKLEDSAVYLCASSPRTSGNTGELFFGEGSRLTVL.

V and J are TRBV7-7 and TRBJ1-4; D is ambiguous. V was trimmed by 1 base and J by 3 bases, leaving 9 bases between them. CDR1 is SSHAT, CDR2 FNYEAQ, per germline (reference sequence). The CDR3 runs to 15 residues. CDR3 sequence (DNA): TGTGCCAGCAGCTTAGGAAACGGACCTAATGAAAAACTGTTTTTT. It translates to CASSLGNGPNEKLFF.

The chain links TRBV30 to TRBJ1-1; a possible D gene is TRBD1 (5 bases). The V gene's germline CDR1 is GTSNPN and CDR2 SVGIG (reference sequence). The CDR3 has 13 amino acids. Trimming removed 2 bases at V and 1 base at J, with 8 bases between. The CDR3 protein is CAWSLTENTEAFF. The CDR3 bases are TGTGCCTGGAGTTTGACAGAGAACACTGAAGCTTTCTTT.

The sample holds many counts of this clonotype. J is TRBJ2-2 and V is TRBV10-3, with 7 bases that match TRBD2. Losses at the gene ends were 6 bases for V and 6 bases for J; bases not matched to a gene: 4. This CDR3 spans 13 amino acids. From germline, CDR1 is ENHRY and CDR2 SYGVKD. The CDR3 loop is CAIRNGLAGELFF. The CDR3 DNA is TGTGCCATCAGGAACGGACTAGCCGGGGAGCTGTTTTTT.

This clonotype was seen once. J is TRBJ2-5 and V is TRBV2, with 11 positions matching TRBD2. V shed 6 bases and J 6 bases; nucleotides not matched to a gene: 9. CDR1 SNHLY and CDR2 FYNNEI come from the germline V gene. CDR3 size: 15 residues. CDR3 region: CASRDSGRAGKTQYF. For the CDR3, the DNA is TGTGCCAGCAGAGATAGCGGGAGGGCCGGGAAGACCCAGTACTTC.

This sequence joins TRBV28 and TRBJ2-4; 10 bases match TRBD2. This CDR3 has 18 residues. Trimming at V came to 6 bases and at J to 1 base, leaving 12 bases not matched to a gene. Germline V gene sequence: CDR1 MDHEN, CDR2 SYDVKM. The CDR3 spells CASSVQTSGRWAKNIQYF. CDR3 bases: TGTGCCAGCAGCGTGCAGACTAGCGGGCGGTGGGCCAAAAACATTCAGTACTTC.

This clonotype was found many times. In DNA form, the CDR3 reads TGTGCCAGCAGTCGGGGGGGGAACCAAGAGACCCAGTACTTC. It is translated as CASSRGGNQETQYF. V is TRBV7-2 and J is TRBJ2-5; 8 bases line up with TRBD2. CDR1 and CDR2 from the germline V gene are SGHTA and FQGNSA. Trimming took 6 bases from V and 0 from J; bases not matched to a gene: 3. This CDR3 has 14 amino acids.

This clonotype was detected a few times. The chain couples TRBV2 to TRBJ2-7; D gene uncertain. Trimming stripped 4 bases from V and 3 bases from J, with 4 bases between. The CDR3 totals 11 residues. The germline gives CDR1 SNHLY, CDR2 FYNNEI. The CDR3 region is CASSGGYEQYF. The CDR3 region has the DNA TGTGCCAGCAGTGGCGGCTACGAGCAGTACTTC.

This clonotype was picked up a small number of times. A much more abundant neighbour one base away suggests this may be a read error. J is TRBJ1-1 and V is TRBV6-5; a possible D gene is TRBD1 (6 bases). The CDR3 sequence is 13 residues long. Germline values: CDR1 MNHEY, CDR2 SVGAGI. In DNA, the CDR3 is TGTACCAGCAGTAGACAGGAGAACACTGAAGCTTTCTTT. It yields the protein CTSSRQENTEAFF.

The genes are TRBV9 and TRBJ2-2; 7 bases are a match to TRBD2. The CDR3 is 16 amino acids. The J segment lost 3 bases and the V segment lost 0 bases, leaving 5 bases of the junction unmatched. Germline V lookup: CDR1 SGDLS, CDR2 YYNGEE. The CDR3 loop reads CASSVGSGRDTGELFF. CDR3 nucleotide sequence: TGTGCCAGCAGCGTAGGATCGGGGAGGGACACCGGGGAGCTGTTTTTT.

This clonotype was counted ten times or more. The chain uses TRBV24-1 and TRBJ2-5, with D possibly TRBD2 on 6 matching bases. Per germline, CDR1 KGHDR and CDR2 SFDVKD. Trimming cost V 4 bases and J 5 bases, with 10 bases left between them. This CDR3 contains 13 residues. The CDR3 region is CATSDGGVETQYF. The CDR3 DNA follows: TGTGCCACCAGTGACGGGGGAGTGGAGACCCAGTACTTC.

Many counts were recorded for this clonotype. This chain joins TRBV12-3 or TRBV12-4 and TRBJ2-1, with D unresolved. The germline V and J ends were trimmed by 1 base and 6 bases, with 10 bases remaining between them. The CDR3 length is 14 residues. The CDR3 region has the DNA TGTGCCAGCAGTTTAGTTATATTGGGCAATGAGCAGTTCTTC. It codes for CASSLVILGNEQFF.

In this sample, this clonotype turned up many times. The V and J genes are TRBV28 and TRBJ2-4, with a weak D call TRBD1 (6 bases). There are 16 residues in the CDR3. The germline gives CDR1 MDHEN, CDR2 SYDVKM. Trimming took 3 bases from V and 0 from J, leaving 12 bases between them. CDR3 protein: CASSFRGREAKNIQYF. DNA of the CDR3: TGTGCCAGCAGTTTCAGGGGCAGAGAAGCCAAAAACATTCAGTACTTC.

This clonotype was observed at least ten times. This chain joins TRBV6-5 and TRBJ2-1; 9 positions match TRBD2. The CDR3 has 15 amino acids. Germline CDR1 reads MNHEY; CDR2 reads SVGAGI. V gave up 5 bases and J gave up 4 bases; unmatched junction bases: 6. DNA of the CDR3: TGTGCCAGCAGTCAGCGGGAGGCAACGTACAATGAGCAGTTCTTC. It codes for CASSQREATYNEQFF.

This clonotype was seen at least ten times. The V call is TRBV18, the J call TRBJ1-5, with unresolved D. The germline CDR1 and CDR2 sequences are KGHSH and LQKENI. V lost 2 bases and J lost 3, with 5 bases in between. CDR3 size: 13 residues. The DNA of the CDR3 is TGTGCCAGCTCACCAGATAACAATCAGCCCCAGCATTTT. This encodes CASSPDNNQPQHF.

In this sample, this clonotype turned up many times. The chain carries TRBV20-1 and TRBJ1-1, with a weak D call TRBD1 (5 bases). CDR3 length: 15 amino acids. Looked up from germline, CDR1 is DFQATT and CDR2 is SNEGSKA (reference sequence). The germline V and J ends were trimmed by 2 bases and 0 bases, with 13 bases remaining between them. DNA of the CDR3: TGCAGTGCTAGACCGGGGGGGTCGTTGAACACTGAAGCTTTCTTT. Translated, it gives CSARPGGSLNTEAFF.

The chain links TRBV24-1 to TRBJ2-1, with a weak D call TRBD1 (7 bases). The CDR3 runs 16 residues. Germline loops: CDR1 KGHDR, CDR2 SFDVKD. Trimming took off 2 bases at V and 4 bases at J, with 14 bases between the two ends. The CDR3 DNA sequence: TGTGCCACCAGTGATTCTAGCAGGGGGGAATACAATGAGCAGTTCTTC. It yields the protein CATSDSSRGEYNEQFF.

This clonotype appeared many times. The V gene is TRBV18, the J gene TRBJ2-2; 11 positions agree with TRBD2. This CDR3 is built from 17 residues. With V trimmed by 2 bases and J by 4 bases, 6 bases remained unmatched. Per germline, CDR1 KGHSH and CDR2 LQKENI. In DNA form, the CDR3 reads TGTGCCAGCTCACCAACTAGCGGGAGTACCGGCACCGGGGAGCTGTTTTTT. Translated: CASSPTSGSTGTGELFF.

The chain carries TRBV7-9 and TRBJ2-3, with D possibly being TRBD2 (5 bases). CDR3 length equals 13 residues. The germline V gene encodes CDR1 SEHNR and CDR2 FQNEAQ (reference sequence). V dropped 4 bases and J dropped 7 bases, with 12 bases sitting between them. In DNA, the CDR3 is TGTGCCAGCAGCTCCGGGTACGGGAATACGCAGTATTTT. It yields the protein CASSSGYGNTQYF.

With regard to this clonotype: With a far larger clone one base away, a read error is the likely cause. V usage is TRBV7-9 and J usage is TRBJ2-5, with D unclear. Germline V gene lookup returns CDR1 SEHNR and CDR2 FQNEAQ (reference sequence). V was clipped by 4 bases and J by 11 bases, with 23 bases between them. The CDR3 contains 15 residues. CDR3 bases: TGTGCCAGCAGCTCATACTTGACTGTCGGCGATGAGCAGTACTTC. As protein: CASSSYLTVGDEQYF.

This clonotype has a count of ten or more. The J gene is TRBJ1-1, the V gene TRBV12-3 or TRBV12-4; the D is unclear. V dropped 4 bases and J dropped 6 bases, with 12 bases sitting between them. There are 13 residues in the CDR3. Here the CDR3 reads CASSSGRVAEAFF. CDR3 sequence (DNA): TGTGCCAGCAGTTCAGGACGGGTCGCTGAAGCTTTCTTT.

This clonotype has at least ten counts. This rearrangement joins TRBV7-2 to TRBJ2-5; 14 bases match TRBD2. Germline V lookup: CDR1 SGHTA, CDR2 FQGNSA. This CDR3 is built from 16 residues. Trimming removed 5 bases from V and 4 bases from J; junction bases left unmatched: 6. CDR3 DNA: TGTGCCAGCAGCCTGGGACTAGCGGGAGCGGGAGAGACCCAGTACTTC. This gives the protein CASSLGLAGAGETQYF.

With respect to this clonotype: It differs at one base from a far larger clone, so likely a read error. The chain has TRBV11-2 and TRBJ2-7, with no clear D. The J call is in doubt because the DNA end fits TRBJ2-1 better. This CDR3 comprises 14 residues. Germline V gives CDR1 SGHAT, CDR2 FQNNGV. CDR3 nucleotide sequence: TGTGCCAGCAGCATACCCCTACGTAGTGGTGAGCAGTTCTTC. Amino acid sequence: CASSIPLRSGEQFF.